This TCR beta chain is drawn from a study of cytomegalovirus exposure and HLA in healthy donors. With 1 base removed from V and 5 bases from J, the gap between germline ends came to 20 bases. Germline V CDR1 and CDR2: LGHNA, YSLEER. The CDR3 totals 17 residues. Vbeta (60) and Jbeta (13) primers were used in the PCR. Data came from immunoSEQ multiplex PCR; TCRdb stores just in-frame clones and leaves some out. The table has about 130,000 clones, around 80% seen once; the top ten hold approximately 1.7%. Study observations and caveats: Analysis performed later found roughly 17,000 TCR beta sequences associated with HLA alleles at 0.05 false discovery rate. Analysis was carried out at a later point, and it linked a missense DCLRE1C variant to TCR beta V- and J-gene trimming.

For this clone: What it recognizes is unknown.

The receptor was derived from a woman aged 45-59 years in good health and CMV-seronegative. The genes are TRBV4-3 and TRBJ1-2; D gene unclear. The sample consisted of PBMCs. CDR3 nucleotides: TGCGCCAGCAGCCAAGGGGAGACCGGACTGAGTGGGTATGGCTACACCTTC. Translating it yields CASSQGETGLSGYGYTF.